The 7 T cell receptor beta chains given below trace back to one sample, sequenced in a study of OX40 agonist ivuxolimab in advanced cancers. Generated by immunoSEQ multiplex PCR, the TCRdb table keeps only in-frame clones and is missing some. The sample carries approximately 65,000 clones, around 88% recorded once. The source was CD4+ or CD8+ T cells sorted from blood, collected in a trial of the OX40 agonist ivuxolimab. These receptors were collected from an adult with an advanced solid tumor such as melanoma, head and neck, liver or kidney cancer.

This chain connects TRBV5-1 to TRBJ1-5, with D maybe TRBD1 (6 bases). Trimming pared 0 bases from V and 5 bases from J, leaving 9 bases between. This CDR3 is 14 amino acids long. Germline V gene lookup returns CDR1 SGHRS and CDR2 YFSETQ. The CDR3 loop is CASSLGKGDQPQHF. DNA for the CDR3: TGCGCCAGCAGCTTGGGCAAGGGGGATCAGCCCCAGCATTTT.

The J gene is TRBJ2-7, the V gene TRBV6-6, with TRBD1 matching 10 bases. J was trimmed by 4 bases and V by 7 bases; bases with no gene match: 10. This CDR3 is 15 amino acids long. Germline CDR1 is MNHNY and CDR2 is SVGAGI (reference sequence). CDR3 DNA: TGTGCCAGCAACGCTTGGGACAGGGGACCTTACGAGCAGTACTTC. Encoded protein: CASNAWDRGPYEQYF.

This clone was observed once. The V call is TRBV11-2, the J call TRBJ1-4; possible D gene TRBD1, 5 bases. V was trimmed by 3 bases and J by 7 bases, leaving 9 bases between them. The CDR3 has 13 residues. CDR1 and CDR2 from the germline V gene are SGHAT and FQNNGV. As DNA, the CDR3 is TGTGCCAGCAGCTTCAGGGTCGGTGAAAAACTGTTTTTT. It translates to CASSFRVGEKLFF.

The chain uses TRBV5-1 and TRBJ2-3; D is unclear. V lost 2 bases, J lost 2 bases, and 15 bases lay in between. This CDR3 has 16 amino acids. The germline CDR1 and CDR2 sequences are SGHRS and YFSETQ. The CDR3 nucleotides are TGCGCCAGCAGCTTCCGCCCTCGAACCCTCACAGATACGCAGTATTTT. It translates to CASSFRPRTLTDTQYF.

This clone has just a few counts. The chain is built from TRBV18 and TRBJ1-1; D ambiguous. Germline CDR1 is KGHSH and CDR2 is LQKENI. Between the trimmed V and J ends, which lost 2 bases and 1 base, there was a span of 5 bases. CDR3 length: 13 amino acids. The CDR3 DNA follows: TGTGCCAGCTCACCAGGTCCGAACACTGAAGCTTTCTTT. Amino acid sequence: CASSPGPNTEAFF.

V usage is TRBV4-1 and J usage is TRBJ2-7; 11 bases agree with TRBD1. CDR1 is MGHRA and CDR2 is YSYEKL in the germline V gene. The CDR3 is 15 residues long. The V and J ends lost 5 bases and 4 bases, in that order; junction bases with no gene match: 7. CDR3 nucleotide sequence: TGCGCCAGCAGCTTGCGGACAGGGGGCGAGTACGAGCAGTACTTC. Residues: CASSLRTGGEYEQYF.

The V gene is TRBV29-1, the J gene TRBJ2-2, with 9 positions matching TRBD2. Trimming at V came to 2 bases and at J to 5 bases, leaving 6 bases not matched to a gene. Germline values: CDR1 SQVTM, CDR2 ANQGSEA. The CDR3 totals 15 residues. The CDR3 here is CSVELVAGATGELFF. The CDR3 bases are TGCAGCGTTGAACTGGTAGCGGGGGCTACCGGGGAGCTGTTTTTT.